What follows is one T cell receptor (beta chain) and its context. Naive CD8 isolation took CD45RO-negative cells positively selected for CCR7 and excluded terminally differentiated effector memory CD45RA+ cells. This sample stems from a study of shared clonotypes between healthy human individuals. Study-wide background: A donor's plate count was three for CD4 naive and three for CD4 memory; CD8 naive had two and CD8 memory one.

There are 14 residues in the CDR3. Trimming shortened V by 10 bases and J by 3 bases, and 19 bases separated the two germline ends. In germline, CDR1 is MDHEN, CDR2 SYDVKM. Only in-frame clones appear in the TCRdb table, and some are missing; sequencing was by immunoSEQ multiplex PCR. The sample shows approximately 2,000,000 clones, over 85% of them seen only once. The sequence derives from a man aged 18-30 years in good health. Some clones in this sample may be carry-over from other donors' samples. The sequenced sample was naive CD8+ T cells from PBMCs. V usage is TRBV28 and J usage is TRBJ2-7; the D is unclear. The CDR3 loop is CATRFQGAGYEQYF. CDR3 coding DNA: TGTGCCACCCGTTTCCAAGGAGCTGGCTACGAGCAGTACTTC.